This T cell receptor (beta chain) was recovered during a study of T cell repertoires in cytomegalovirus infection. Study background: The authors used CMV epitopes that were HLA-C-restricted (recently identified) and HLA-B-restricted (well studied). Signatures in public TCR beta sequences pointed to both CMV infection and matching HLA type. Study-wide results and limits: Predominance within the ex vivo response was attributable to HLA-C-restricted CMV-specific TCR beta clonotypes.

There are 14 residues in the CDR3. V gave up 5 bases and J gave up 3 bases, with 13 bases separating them. Germline V lookup: CDR1 SEHNR, CDR2 FQNEAQ (reference sequence). TCRdb processed the reads anew with MiXCR; each CDR3 protein has one entry. The sample contains about 830,000 distinct CDR3 sequences, about 30% of which appear only once. A note on this clonotype: Its target is not known.

Material: cultured CD8+ T cells from PBMCs, obtained from culture after CMV antigen stimulation. The clonotype was recovered from a human donor in good health (CMV status not recorded). Some clones in this sample may be carry-over from other donors' samples. This chain uses TRBV7-9 with TRBJ1-2; possibly TRBD1 for D (5 bases). CDR3 in DNA: TGTGCCAGCAGCCAGAACTCGGGACACTATGGCTACACCTTC. It specifies CASSQNSGHYGYTF.